The text below deals with one TCR beta chain. Antigen specificity is unknown. Germline-derived CDR1 and CDR2 are WSHSY and SAAADI. The CDR3 is 15 residues long. Trimming cost V 2 bases and J 5 bases; bases outside gene matches: 5. The data were taken from a study of neurological immune-mediated disorders. Every sequencing run drew on 15-18 subjects and yielded over 160 million TCR-beta sequences. TCRdb processed the 5' RACE reads anew with MiXCR; each CDR3 protein has one entry. In the table there are tens of thousands of distinct CDR3 sequences, about 1.8% of which are singletons. Notes on the study in general: Phylogenetic grouping assigned the repertoires of 18 of 34 multiple sclerosis patients to a single cluster of related CDR3 sequences. This cluster may be a repertoire-level signature. The greatest degree of TCR clonal expansion was observed in HTLV-1-associated myelopathy, with the lowest in multiple sclerosis, below that of healthy controls.

Sequencing was carried out using PBMCs. The receptor was isolated from a woman between 40 and 50 years old with multiple sclerosis. This chain connects TRBV10-2 to TRBJ2-2, with 7 nucleotides matching TRBD1. The CDR3 loop is CASSEPGGETGELFF. In DNA form, the CDR3 reads TGCGCCAGCAGTGAGCCAGGGGGAGAGACCGGGGAGCTGTTTTTT.